This T cell receptor beta chain is from a study of cytomegalovirus exposure and HLA in healthy donors. Study observations and caveats: When analyzed later, a missense DCLRE1C variant was found to be linked to TCR beta V- and J-gene trimming.

PCR involved 60 Vbeta and 13 Jbeta primers. Produced via immunoSEQ multiplex PCR; TCRdb's table is partial and in-frame only. The data show 97,000 or so clones, roughly 81% seen once. Concerning this clone: Antigen unknown.

The CDR3 totals 14 residues. Trimming pared 3 bases from V and 3 bases from J, leaving 12 bases between. The V gene's germline CDR1 is LNHDA and CDR2 SQIVND (reference sequence). This sequence originates from a middle-aged man in good health and CMV-seronegative. The chain is built from TRBV19 and TRBJ2-7, with D possibly matching TRBD1 (5 bases). Sequenced: PBMCs. The CDR3 region is CASSIPDKDYEQYF. In DNA form, the CDR3 reads TGTGCCAGTAGTATCCCGGACAAAGACTACGAGCAGTACTTC.